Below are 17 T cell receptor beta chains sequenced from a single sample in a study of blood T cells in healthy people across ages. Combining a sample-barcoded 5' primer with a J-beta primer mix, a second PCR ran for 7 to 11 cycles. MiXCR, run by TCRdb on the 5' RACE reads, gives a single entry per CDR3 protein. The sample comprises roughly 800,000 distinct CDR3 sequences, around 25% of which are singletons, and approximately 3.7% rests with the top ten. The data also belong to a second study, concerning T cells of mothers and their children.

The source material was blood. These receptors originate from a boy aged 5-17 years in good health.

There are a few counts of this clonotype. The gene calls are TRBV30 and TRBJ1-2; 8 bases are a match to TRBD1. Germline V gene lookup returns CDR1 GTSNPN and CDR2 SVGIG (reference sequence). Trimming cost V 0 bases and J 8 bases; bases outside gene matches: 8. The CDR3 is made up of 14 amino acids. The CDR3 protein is CAWSVQQGVEGYTF. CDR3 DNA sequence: TGTGCCTGGAGTGTACAACAGGGGGTTGAAGGCTACACCTTC.

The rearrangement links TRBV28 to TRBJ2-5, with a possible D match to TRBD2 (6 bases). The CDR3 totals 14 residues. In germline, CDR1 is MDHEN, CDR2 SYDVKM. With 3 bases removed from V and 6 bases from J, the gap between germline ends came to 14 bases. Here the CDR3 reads CASSLFGTLKTQYF. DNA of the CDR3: TGTGCCAGCAGTTTGTTCGGGACTTTAAAGACCCAGTACTTC.

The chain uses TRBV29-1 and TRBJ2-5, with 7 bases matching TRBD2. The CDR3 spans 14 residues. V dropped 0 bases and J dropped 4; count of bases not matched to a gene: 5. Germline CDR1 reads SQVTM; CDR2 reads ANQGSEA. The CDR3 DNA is TGCAGCGTTGAAGAAATTGGGAGGGGAGAGACCCAGTACTTC. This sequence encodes CSVEEIGRGETQYF.

The CDR3 DNA is TGCGCCAGCAGTACAACACTAGCGCCTGGGGGAGAGCAGTACTTC. Residues: CASSTTLAPGGEQYF. The chain links TRBV5-1 to TRBJ2-5; 7 bases map to TRBD2. This CDR3 spans 15 amino acids. J was trimmed by 11 bases and V by 5 bases; bases with no gene match: 18. Germline CDR1 is SGHRS and CDR2 is YFSETQ.

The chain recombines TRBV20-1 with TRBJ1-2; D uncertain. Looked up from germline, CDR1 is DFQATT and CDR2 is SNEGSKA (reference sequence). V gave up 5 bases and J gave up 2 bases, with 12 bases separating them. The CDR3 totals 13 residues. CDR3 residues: CSAASGGNYGYTF. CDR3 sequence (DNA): TGCAGTGCTGCCAGCGGCGGCAACTATGGCTACACCTTC.

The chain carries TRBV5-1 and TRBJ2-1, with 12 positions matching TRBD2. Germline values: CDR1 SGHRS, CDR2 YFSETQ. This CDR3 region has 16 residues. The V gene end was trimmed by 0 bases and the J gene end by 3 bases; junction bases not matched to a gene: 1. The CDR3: CASSLGLAGDYNEQFF. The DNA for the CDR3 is TGCGCCAGCAGCTTGGGACTAGCGGGGGACTACAATGAGCAGTTCTTC.

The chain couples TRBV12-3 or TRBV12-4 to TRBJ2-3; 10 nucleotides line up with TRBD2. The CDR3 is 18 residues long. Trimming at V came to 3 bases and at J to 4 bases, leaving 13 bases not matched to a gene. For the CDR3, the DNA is TGTGCCAGCAGTTTGAGGACTAGCGGCAGAGCGAGCGCAGATACGCAGTATTTT. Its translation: CASSLRTSGRASADTQYF.

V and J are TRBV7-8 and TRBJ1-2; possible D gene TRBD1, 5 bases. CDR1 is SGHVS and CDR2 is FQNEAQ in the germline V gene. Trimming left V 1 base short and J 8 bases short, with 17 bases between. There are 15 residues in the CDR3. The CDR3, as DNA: TGTGCCAGCAGCTTAGAGCATGCGGCAGGGAAGGGCTACACCTTC. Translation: CASSLEHAAGKGYTF. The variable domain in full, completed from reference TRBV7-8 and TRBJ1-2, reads GAGVSQSPRYKVAKRGQDVALRCDPISGHVSLFWYQQALGQGPEFLTYFQNEAQLDKSGLPSDRFFAERPEGSVSTLKIQRTQQEDSAVYLCASSLEHAAGKGYTFGSGTRLTVV.

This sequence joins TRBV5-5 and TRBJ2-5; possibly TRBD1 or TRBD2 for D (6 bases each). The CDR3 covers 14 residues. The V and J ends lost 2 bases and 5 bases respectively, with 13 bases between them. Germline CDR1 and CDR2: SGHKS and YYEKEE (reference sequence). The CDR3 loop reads CASSFDGGQETQYF. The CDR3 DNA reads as TGTGCCAGCAGCTTCGACGGGGGCCAGGAGACCCAGTACTTC.

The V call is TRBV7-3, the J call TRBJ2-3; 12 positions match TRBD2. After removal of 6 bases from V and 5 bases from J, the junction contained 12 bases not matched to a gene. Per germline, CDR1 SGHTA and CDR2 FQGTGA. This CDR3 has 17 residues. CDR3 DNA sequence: TGTGCCAGCAGTCAAAGACTAGCGGGAGACGATGGAGATACGCAGTATTTT. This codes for CASSQRLAGDDGDTQYF.

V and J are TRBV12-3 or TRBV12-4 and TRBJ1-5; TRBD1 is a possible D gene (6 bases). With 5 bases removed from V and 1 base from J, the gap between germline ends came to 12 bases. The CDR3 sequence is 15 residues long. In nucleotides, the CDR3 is TGTGCCAGCAGTGTACAGGGTATCAGCAATCAGCCCCAGCATTTT. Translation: CASSVQGISNQPQHF.

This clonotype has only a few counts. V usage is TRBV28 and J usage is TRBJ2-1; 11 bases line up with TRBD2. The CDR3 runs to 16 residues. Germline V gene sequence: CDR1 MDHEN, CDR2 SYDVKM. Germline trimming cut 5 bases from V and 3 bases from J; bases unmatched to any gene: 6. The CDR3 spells CASSTYSGRDYNEQFF. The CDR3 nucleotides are TGTGCCAGCAGTACCTATAGCGGGAGGGACTACAATGAGCAGTTCTTC. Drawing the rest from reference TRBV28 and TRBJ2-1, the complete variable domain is DVKVTQSSRYLVKRTGEKVFLECVQDMDHENMFWYRQDPGLGLRLIYFSYDVKMKEKGDIPEGYSVSREKKERFSLILESASTNQTSMYLCASSTYSGRDYNEQFFGPGTRLTVL.

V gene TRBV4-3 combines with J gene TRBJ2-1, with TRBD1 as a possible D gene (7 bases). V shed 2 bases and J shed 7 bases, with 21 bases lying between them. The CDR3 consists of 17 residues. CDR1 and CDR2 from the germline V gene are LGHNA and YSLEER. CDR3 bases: TGCGCCAGCAGCCAACTGATGGGGGAGGACAGGCGAAATGAGCAGTTCTTC. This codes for CASSQLMGEDRRNEQFF.

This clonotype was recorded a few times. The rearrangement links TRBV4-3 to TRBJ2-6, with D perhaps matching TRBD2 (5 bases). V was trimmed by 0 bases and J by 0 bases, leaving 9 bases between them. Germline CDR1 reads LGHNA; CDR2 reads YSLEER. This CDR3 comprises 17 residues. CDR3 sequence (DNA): TGCGCCAGCAGCCAAGAGGGCGGGTTCTCTGGGGCCAACGTCCTGACTTTC. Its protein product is CASSQEGGFSGANVLTF.

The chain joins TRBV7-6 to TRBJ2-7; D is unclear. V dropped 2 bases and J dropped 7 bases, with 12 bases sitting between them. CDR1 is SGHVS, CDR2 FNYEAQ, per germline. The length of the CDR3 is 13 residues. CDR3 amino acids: CASSLSDLREQYF. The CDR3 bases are TGTGCCAGCAGCTTATCTGACTTAAGGGAGCAGTACTTC. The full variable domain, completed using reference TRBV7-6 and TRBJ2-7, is GAGVSQSPRYKVTKRGQDVALRCDPISGHVSLYWYRQALGQGPEFLTYFNYEAQQDKSGLPNDRFSAERPEGSISTLTIQRTEQRDSAMYRCASSLSDLREQYFGPGTRLTVT.

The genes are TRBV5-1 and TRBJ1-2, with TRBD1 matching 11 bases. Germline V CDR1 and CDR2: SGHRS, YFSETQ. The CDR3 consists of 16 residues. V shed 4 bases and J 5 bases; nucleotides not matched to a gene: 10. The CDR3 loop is CASSMGQGQGGYGYTF. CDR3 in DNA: TGCGCCAGCAGCATGGGCCAGGGACAGGGGGGATATGGCTACACCTTC.

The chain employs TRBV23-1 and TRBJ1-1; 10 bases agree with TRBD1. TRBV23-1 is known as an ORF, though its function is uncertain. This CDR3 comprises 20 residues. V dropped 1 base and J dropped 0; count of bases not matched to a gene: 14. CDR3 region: CASSQFLVTGTGDLNTEAFF. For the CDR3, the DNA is TGCGCCAGCAGTCAATTCTTGGTGACCGGGACAGGGGACCTGAACACTGAAGCTTTCTTT.